This T cell receptor beta chain was retrieved from a study of T cell responses to AZD1222 COVID-19 vaccine. Findings and caveats of the study: Spike-specific TCR repertoires showed rising breadth and depth after two AZD1222 doses.

A word on this clone: Its cognate antigen is unknown.

Here immunoSEQ multiplex PCR was the method, and the copy in TCRdb shows in-frame clones only, minus some. The repertoire consists of fewer than 150,000 clones, with around 87% occurring once and the leading ten covering 1.2%. The receptor was isolated from an adult in good health. The sequencing used peripheral blood, collected on day 0 of AZD1222 vaccination.

The CDR3 coding sequence is TGTGCCACCAGCAGCGGCACAGGGGTTCGGAGCGAGCAGTACTTC. The encoded protein is CATSSGTGVRSEQYF. This chain links TRBV15 with TRBJ2-7, with 7 positions matching TRBD1. The V segment lost 3 bases and the J segment 6 bases; nucleotides outside the gene matches: 11. This CDR3 has 15 residues. Looked up from germline, CDR1 is LNHNV and CDR2 is YYDKDF (reference sequence).